The present entry profiles one TCR beta chain with its context. The sample is drawn from a study of blood T cell repertoires in COVID-19. About the study: The origin of the acute and convalescent COVID-19 samples was the United States, Italy and Spain. The cDNA or gDNA used as material had been derived from T cells, B-cell-depleted T cells, or PBMCs.

Original data processing: It was from reference gene primer amplification that nucleated cell counts were estimated. Assay used: immunoSEQ multiplex PCR; TCRdb lists only in-frame clones, some missing. The V and J calls and clone size come from that table; D and trimming were worked out from the DNA. The repertoire holds some 130,000 clones, with over 75% as singletons. CDR1 and CDR2 from the germline V gene are LNHDA and SQIVND (reference sequence). V lost 6 bases, J lost 2 bases, and 6 bases stayed unmatched. There are 15 residues in the CDR3. The sequence was obtained from a man older than 75 with acute or convalescent COVID-19. The rearrangement uses TRBV19 and TRBJ1-3; TRBD1 aligns across 8 bases. Sequenced material: peripheral blood. Here the CDR3 reads CASRVRTGPGNTIYF. CDR3 sequence (DNA): TGTGCCAGTAGAGTGCGGACAGGGCCTGGAAACACCATATATTTT.